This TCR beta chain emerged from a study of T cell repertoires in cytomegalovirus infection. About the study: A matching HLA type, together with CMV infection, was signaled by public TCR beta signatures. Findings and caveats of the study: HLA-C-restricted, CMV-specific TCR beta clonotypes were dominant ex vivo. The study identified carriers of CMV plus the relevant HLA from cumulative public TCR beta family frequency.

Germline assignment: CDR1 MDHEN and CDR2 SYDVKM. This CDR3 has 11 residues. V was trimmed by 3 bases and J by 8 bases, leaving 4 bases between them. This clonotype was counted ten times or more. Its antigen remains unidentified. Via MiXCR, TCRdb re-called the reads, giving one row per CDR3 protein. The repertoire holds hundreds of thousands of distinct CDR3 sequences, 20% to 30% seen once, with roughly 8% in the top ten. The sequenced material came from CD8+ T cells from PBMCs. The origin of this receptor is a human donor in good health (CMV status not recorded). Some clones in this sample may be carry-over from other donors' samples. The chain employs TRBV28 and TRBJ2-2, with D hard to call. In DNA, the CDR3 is TGTGCCAGCAGTTTGGAAGGGGAGCTGTTTTTT. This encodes CASSLEGELFF.